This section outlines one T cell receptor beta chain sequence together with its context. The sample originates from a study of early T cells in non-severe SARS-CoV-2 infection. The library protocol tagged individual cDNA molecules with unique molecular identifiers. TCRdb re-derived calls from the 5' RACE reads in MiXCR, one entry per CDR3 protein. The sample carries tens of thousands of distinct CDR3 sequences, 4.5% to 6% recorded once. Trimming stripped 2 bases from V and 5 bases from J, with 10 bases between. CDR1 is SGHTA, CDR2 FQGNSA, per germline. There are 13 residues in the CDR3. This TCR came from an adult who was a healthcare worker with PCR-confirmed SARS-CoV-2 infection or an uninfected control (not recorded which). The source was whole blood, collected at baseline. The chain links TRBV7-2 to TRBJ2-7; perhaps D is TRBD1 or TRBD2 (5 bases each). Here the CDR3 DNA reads TGTGCCAGCAGCTTAAGACTACAGGACGAGCAGTACTTC. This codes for CASSLRLQDEQYF.